Below, 17 T cell receptor beta chains from the same sample are listed, as sequenced in a study of neurological immune-mediated disorders. Using its own MiXCR run on the 5' RACE reads, TCRdb lists one record per CDR3 protein. The sample lists approximately 53,000 distinct CDR3 sequences, 10% occurring once. Described time point: longitudinal time-point 1 (baseline). Sequenced: PBMCs. The receptors come from a woman aged 40 to 50 in good health.

This clonotype came up once. Germline is not matched at one junction end, which may reflect a read error. The chain combines TRBV20-1 with TRBJ2-7; 9 positions match TRBD2. The germline V gene has CDR1 DFQATT and CDR2 SNEGSKA (reference sequence). The CDR3 is 14 amino acids. Here the CDR3 reads CSSRHGRGGYERYF. Written as DNA, the CDR3 is TGCAGTTCTAGACATGGGCGGGGGGGCTACGAGCGGTACTTC.

This clonotype has a count of ten or more. The rearrangement uses TRBV12-3 or TRBV12-4 and TRBJ1-2; perhaps TRBD1 as D (6 bases). This CDR3 contains 15 residues. The germline V and J ends were trimmed by 1 base and 3 bases, with 12 bases remaining between them. CDR3 sequence reads: CASSLVRGGDYGYTF. The CDR3 DNA reads as TGTGCCAGCAGTTTAGTCAGGGGTGGAGACTATGGCTACACCTTC.

This clonotype was recorded at least ten times. The gene calls are TRBV9 and TRBJ1-5; D is uncertain. CDR3 size: 13 residues. The ends were cut back, 0 bases at V and 9 bases at J, with 10 bases in the middle. Germline loops: CDR1 SGDLS, CDR2 YYNGEE. CDR3: CASSVGDKRPQHF. For the CDR3, the DNA is TGTGCCAGCAGCGTAGGGGATAAGCGGCCCCAGCATTTT. Together with reference TRBV9 and TRBJ1-5, the CDR3 gives the full variable domain: DSGVTQTPKHLITATGQRVTLRCSPRSGDLSVYWYQQSLDQGLQFLIQYYNGEERAKGNILERFSAQQFPDLHSELNLSSLELGDSALYFCASSVGDKRPQHFGDGTRLSIL.

There are many counts of this clonotype. The V and J genes are TRBV7-9 and TRBJ2-2; 9 bases agree with TRBD2. With 1 base clipped from V and 4 bases from J, the junction kept 4 bases outside the gene matches. The germline V gene has CDR1 SEHNR and CDR2 FQNEAQ (reference sequence). The CDR3 runs to 16 residues. The CDR3 nucleotides are TGTGCCAGCAGCTTAGGAGCGGGGGGCCTCACCGGGGAGCTGTTTTTT. Its protein is CASSLGAGGLTGELFF. The entire variable domain, with the rest obtained from reference TRBV7-9 and TRBJ2-2, is as follows: DTGVSQNPRHKITKRGQNVTFRCDPISEHNRLYWYRQTLGQGPEFLTYFQNEAQLEKSRLLSDRFSAERPKGSFSTLEIQRTEQGDSAMYLCASSLGAGGLTGELFFGEGSRLTVL.

The sample holds many counts of this clonotype. The chain links TRBV29-1 to TRBJ2-2; D not resolved. Looked up from germline, CDR1 is SQVTM and CDR2 is ANQGSEA. The CDR3 length is 10 residues. V shed 5 bases and J shed 5 bases, with 3 bases lying between them. The CDR3 here is CSVRTGELFF. The CDR3 coding sequence is TGCAGCGTTAGAACCGGGGAGCTGTTTTTT.

This clonotype was picked up many times. The V gene is TRBV20-1, the J gene TRBJ2-7; no firm D call. The V and J ends lost 1 base and 7 bases respectively, with 17 bases between them. The germline V gene has CDR1 DFQATT and CDR2 SNEGSKA (reference sequence). This CDR3 is 14 amino acids long. The CDR3 sequence: CSARGTLPATEQYF. CDR3 sequence (DNA): TGCAGTGCTAGAGGGACCCTCCCCGCTACGGAGCAGTACTTC.

This clonotype was seen repeatedly, ten times or more. CDR3 coding DNA: TGTGCCAGCAGCTTGGGATTTTCTGCGATCCAAGAGACCCAGTACTTC. This encodes CASSLGFSAIQETQYF. The J gene is TRBJ2-5, the V gene TRBV5-6, with D unclear. This CDR3 comprises 16 residues. V gave up 0 bases and J gave up 1 base, with 13 bases separating them. CDR1 and CDR2 from the germline V gene are SGHDT and YYEEEE.

In this sample, this clonotype turned up a few times. The chain joins TRBV7-2 to TRBJ2-5; D remains ambiguous. V lost 1 base and J 7 bases, leaving 10 bases between the germline ends. Germline assignment: CDR1 SGHTA and CDR2 FQGNSA. CDR3 length: 13 amino acids. CDR3 residues: CASSLEGQRTQYF. CDR3 coding DNA: TGTGCCAGCAGCTTAGAGGGCCAGAGGACCCAGTACTTC.

The table lists this clonotype with many counts. The rearrangement joins TRBV10-3 to TRBJ1-1; D is uncertain. The CDR3 has 13 amino acids. Germline CDR1 is ENHRY and CDR2 is SYGVKD. V was clipped by 1 base and J by 1 base, with 4 bases between them. As DNA, the CDR3 is TGTGCCATCAGTGAGTTTGAGAACACTGAAGCTTTCTTT. Protein: CAISEFENTEAFF.

This clonotype was recorded at least ten times. This chain joins TRBV20-1 and TRBJ2-3; TRBD2 agrees at 7 bases. The CDR3 sequence is 17 residues long. Germline loops: CDR1 DFQATT, CDR2 SNEGSKA (reference sequence). J lost 2 bases, V lost 1 base, and 12 bases had no gene match. CDR3 in amino acids: CSARAGNGGIFTDTQYF. The CDR3, as DNA: TGCAGTGCTAGAGCTGGAAACGGGGGGATCTTCACAGATACGCAGTATTTT.

Points on this clonotype: Possible read error: a much larger clone is one base away. The genes are TRBV5-8 and TRBJ2-6; TRBD1 matches 10 bases. CDR1 is SGHTS and CDR2 is YDEGEE in the germline V gene. The CDR3 length is 20 residues. The CDR3 bases are TGTGCCAGCAGCTTGGCCAATGGACAGGGGGATATTTCTGGGGCCAACGTCCAGACTTTC. Residues: CASSLANGQGDISGANVQTF.

Ten or more counts support this clonotype. The DNA for the CDR3 is TGTGCCAGCTCACCACGGGGACTGGGAGATACGCAGTATTTT. Translated, it gives CASSPRGLGDTQYF. This chain uses TRBV18 with TRBJ2-3; a weak D match, TRBD2 (6 bases). This CDR3 comprises 14 residues. CDR1 is KGHSH, CDR2 LQKENI, per germline. Trimming stripped 1 base from V and 5 bases from J, with 10 bases between. The variable domain in full, completed from reference TRBV18 and TRBJ2-3, reads NAGVMQNPRHLVRRRGQEARLRCSPMKGHSHVYWYRQLPEEGLKFMVYLQKENIIDESGMPKERFSAEFPKEGPSILRIQQVVRGDSAAYFCASSPRGLGDTQYFGPGTRLTVL.

The chain uses TRBV12-3 or TRBV12-4 and TRBJ1-2, with a weak D call TRBD1 (5 bases). Between the trimmed V and J ends, which lost 3 bases and 4 bases, there was a span of 6 bases. The CDR3 has 12 amino acids. The CDR3 DNA follows: TGTGCCAGCAGTTTGGGACTCTATGGCTACACCTTC. Translation gives CASSLGLYGYTF.

As concerns this clonotype: This may stem from a read error, because a much larger clone lies one nucleotide away. This chain joins TRBV6-4 and TRBJ2-2; D may be TRBD2 (5 bases). Per the germline V gene, CDR1 is MRHNA and CDR2 is SNTAGT. The CDR3 sequence is 14 residues long. For the CDR3, the DNA is TGTGCCAGCAGTGAACAGTCGAACACCGGGGATCTGTTTTTT. Protein sequence: CASSEQSNTGDLFF.

This clonotype was detected ten times or more. This sequence joins TRBV20-1 and TRBJ2-5, with D perhaps matching TRBD1 (6 bases). Germline values: CDR1 DFQATT, CDR2 SNEGSKA (reference sequence). Trimming took off 5 bases at V and 2 bases at J, with 15 bases between the two ends. This CDR3 region has 14 residues. The DNA for the CDR3 is TGCAGTGCTCGTACTACAGGGAGTCAAGAGACCCAGTACTTC. Its translation: CSARTTGSQETQYF.

This clonotype was seen ten or more times. The chain has TRBV7-2 and TRBJ2-5; D possibly uses TRBD1 or TRBD2 (7 bases each). The V gene's germline CDR1 is SGHTA and CDR2 FQGNSA. The V and J ends lost 5 bases and 5 bases respectively, with 12 bases between them. The CDR3 totals 13 residues. CDR3 coding DNA: TGTGCCAGCAGCCCCCAGGGGGGGGAGACCCAGTACTTC. Residues: CASSPQGGETQYF.

Ten or more counts support this clonotype. The rearrangement joins TRBV4-1 to TRBJ1-2; 7 bases map to TRBD1. V lost 1 base to trimming and J lost 8 bases; unmatched junction nucleotides: 4. The CDR3 loop spans 13 amino acids. Germline V gene sequence: CDR1 MGHRA, CDR2 YSYEKL. CDR3 protein: CASSQVTGQGYTF. CDR3 DNA sequence: TGCGCCAGCAGCCAAGTGACAGGGCAGGGCTACACCTTC.